This T cell receptor beta chain appears in the sequencing data of a study of CD8+ T cells in alopecia areata. Study-level background: Twice daily, treated patients received 5 to 10 mg of oral tofacitinib. Study outcomes and limitations: Persistence of many expanded lesional clones was seen in scalp and blood during tofacitinib. Clonality in lesional scalp, especially alopecia totalis/universalis, exceeded that of normal scalp.

TCR sequencing used cDNA made by reverse transcription of extracted RNA. Assay: immunoSEQ multiplex PCR; the TCRdb copy retains only in-frame clones and omits some. Of 150,000 to 200,000 clones detected, about 60% appear once; the ten largest clones hold roughly 12%. Stated treatment: oral pan-JAK inhibitor, 5-10 mg twice daily. Peripheral blood, together with lesional scalp punch biopsies, was collected from alopecia areata patients. J gave up 4 bases and V 1 base, and 9 bases lay outside the gene matches. This CDR3 is built from 16 residues. This clone was counted a few times. Its specificity is unknown.

The sequence derives from a human donor with alopecia areata. The V gene is TRBV23-1, the J gene TRBJ2-5; 7 bases match TRBD1. TRBV23-1 is annotated as an ORF whose role is uncertain. This sample comprised CD8+ T cells sorted from blood, obtained at week 24, from a patient treated with tofacitinib. CDR3 loop: CASSQYGTAGAETQYF. CDR3 coding DNA: TGCGCCAGCAGTCAATATGGGACAGCTGGGGCAGAGACCCAGTACTTC.